This entry features one T cell receptor beta chain sequence. Its target is not known. Germline CDR1 is MGHRA and CDR2 is YSYEKL. J lost 5 bases, V lost 5 bases, and 16 bases had no gene match. The CDR3 is made up of 18 amino acids. This sample is part of a study of OX40 agonist ivuxolimab in advanced cancers. Study background: There were three patients with partial responses, one having hepatocellular carcinoma and two cutaneous melanoma.

TCRdb's table, derived via immunoSEQ multiplex PCR, lists solely in-frame clones and lacks some. The repertoire has around 75,000 clones, 70% to 90% of them found once; the top ten carry about 9.1%. General study points: Certain nonresponding patients likewise had low normalized T-cell clonal expansion.

The genes are TRBV4-1 and TRBJ2-7; 12 positions match TRBD2. This specimen was CD4+ or CD8+ T cells sorted from blood, taken in a trial of the OX40 agonist ivuxolimab. This sequence originates from an adult with an advanced solid tumor such as melanoma, head and neck, liver or kidney cancer. The CDR3 DNA reads as TGCGCCAGCAGCTTCCGACCTCCTAGCGGGGGGGCTTCGAACGAGCAGTACTTC. Translation: CASSFRPPSGGASNEQYF.